This T cell receptor (beta chain) was sequenced for a study of CD8 T cells in Susac syndrome. The CDR3 is 16 residues long. Random hexamers primed reverse transcription of roughly 0.5 to 1 ug RNA. The method of amplification for TCR beta CDR3 was immunoSEQ multiplex PCR, covering 54 Vbeta and 13 Jbeta. One entry per CDR3 protein, called by TCRdb with MiXCR from the immunoSEQ multiplex PCR reads. The table has around 71,000 distinct CDR3 sequences, 93% seen once. From blood CD8+ and CD4+ T cells, TCR beta sequences were generated. Negative isolation was used for CD8+ and CD4+ T cells, and FACS enrichment was applied to TEMRA cells.

This chain links TRBV21-1 with TRBJ2-7. TRBV21-1 is deemed a pseudogene. The sequencing sample was made of CD4+ T cells from PBMCs. This TCR was sampled from a human donor with Susac syndrome. The CDR3 region is CASSKEDLPETYEQYF. Here the CDR3 DNA reads TGTGCCAGCAGCAAAGAGGATCTACCCGAGACCTACGAGCAGTACTTC.